This entry concerns a single T cell receptor beta chain. Per the germline V gene, CDR1 is SGHDN and CDR2 is FVKESK. Deletions cut 4 bases from V and 0 bases from J, with 13 bases between. This CDR3 has 16 amino acids. The sample originates from a study of blood T cell repertoires in COVID-19. Background on the study: COVID-19 samples, acute and convalescent, were from the United States, Italy and Spain. PBMCs, B-cell-depleted T cells, or T cells were the source of the cDNA or gDNA that made up the material.

As handled by the study authors: Amplification with reference gene primers provided the estimates of nucleated cell counts. Sequencing used immunoSEQ multiplex PCR; TCRdb keeps in-frame clones, though not all of them. That table furnishes V, J and clone size, whereas the DNA furnished D and trimming. Of about 220,000 clones in the sample, roughly 81% are singletons; the top ten hold 2.9%. The gene calls are TRBV14 and TRBJ1-3, with D unclear. The specimen was peripheral blood. This clonotype was obtained from a middle-aged man who had recovered from COVID-19. The CDR3 coding sequence is TGTGCCAGCAGCCGGGCCCTGAGTAGCTCTGGAAACACCATATATTTT. It yields the protein CASSRALSSSGNTIYF. Full variable domain (rest looked up from reference TRBV14 and TRBJ1-3): EAGVTQFPSHSVIEKGQTVTLRCDPISGHDNLYWYRRVMGKEIKFLLHFVKESKQDESGMPNNRFLAERTGGTYSTLKVQPAELEDSGVYFCASSRALSSSGNTIYFGEGSWLTVV.